This TCR beta chain was recovered during a study of shared clonotypes between healthy human individuals. The CDR3 length is 16 residues. V dropped 3 bases and J dropped 0; count of bases not matched to a gene: 7. CDR1 and CDR2 from the germline V gene are MNHEY and SMNVEV (reference sequence). Assay: immunoSEQ multiplex PCR; the TCRdb copy retains only in-frame clones and omits some. The table includes some 900,000 clones, approximately 80% detected once. Specimen: memory CD4+ T cells sorted from blood. Subset of the sample: CD45RA-negative fraction. The gene calls are TRBV27 and TRBJ1-1; 7 bases agree with TRBD1. The receptor was isolated from a man aged 18 to 35 in good health. The CDR3 DNA reads TGTGCCAGCAGTTTCCTCAGGGGGGGACTGAACACTGAAGCTTTCTTT. Translating gives CASSFLRGGLNTEAFF.